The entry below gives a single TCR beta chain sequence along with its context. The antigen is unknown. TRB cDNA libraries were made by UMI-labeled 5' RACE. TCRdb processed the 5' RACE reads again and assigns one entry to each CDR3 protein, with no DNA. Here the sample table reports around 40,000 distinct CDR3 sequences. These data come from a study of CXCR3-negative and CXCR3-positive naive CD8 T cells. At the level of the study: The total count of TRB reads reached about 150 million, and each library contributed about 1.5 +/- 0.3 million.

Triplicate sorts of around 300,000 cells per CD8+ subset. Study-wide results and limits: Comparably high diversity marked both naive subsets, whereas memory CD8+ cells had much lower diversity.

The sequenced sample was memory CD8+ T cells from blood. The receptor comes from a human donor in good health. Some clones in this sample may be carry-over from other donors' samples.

The CDR3 reads CASSLPAGPYEQYF. The rearrangement links TRBV28 to TRBJ2-7. The CDR3 has 14 residues. CDR1 is MDHEN, CDR2 SYDVKM, per germline.